This TCR beta chain was documented in a study of control samples from healthy donors and cancer patients. Clones were read by immunoSEQ multiplex PCR, and TCRdb kept only the in-frame ones, dropping some. The repertoire holds about 170,000 clones, with roughly nine tenths as singletons. The CDR3 runs to 15 residues. CDR1 is MDHEN, CDR2 SYDVKM, per germline. V trimming: 5 bases; J trimming: 7 bases; junction bases outside the gene matches: 8. This clone was seen once. This receptor was obtained from a woman younger than 45 in good health. This rearrangement joins TRBV28 to TRBJ2-1; 10 bases match TRBD1. The sample taken for sequencing was blood. The CDR3, as DNA: TGTGCCAGCAGTCCGCCGGGACAGGGGATTAATGAGCAGTTCTTC. Translation gives CASSPPGQGINEQFF. The full variable domain, its missing parts supplied by reference TRBV28 and TRBJ2-1, is DVKVTQSSRYLVKRTGEKVFLECVQDMDHENMFWYRQDPGLGLRLIYFSYDVKMKEKGDIPEGYSVSREKKERFSLILESASTNQTSMYLCASSPPGQGINEQFFGPGTRLTVL.